One sample yielded the 20 T cell receptor beta chains listed below, sequenced in a study of regulatory T cells in long-lasting Graves disease. Described time point: newly diagnosed GD, antithyroid drugs for less than 3 months. Preparation of the TCR library used RNA extracted from PBMCs. Relying on iRepertoire HTBI primers and Arm-PCR of CDR3 regions, the team built TCR beta libraries. TCRdb re-analysed the multiplex PCR reads in MiXCR, keeping a single row per CDR3 protein. Of around 470,000 distinct CDR3 sequences in the sample, 12% to 15% were seen once. This sample was shared with a second study, whose subject was T cells in Graves' hyperthyroidism and ophthalmopathy.

The sample consisted of peripheral blood mononuclear cells (PBMCs), taken at new diagnosis, from a patient treated with antithyroid drugs. These receptors originate from a woman aged 50 to 65 with Graves disease.

This chain uses TRBV6-2 or TRBV6-3 with TRBJ1-4, with 7 positions matching TRBD1. The junction had 5 bases not matched to a gene; V was cut back by 9 bases and J by 4 bases. This CDR3 contains 13 residues. CDR1 and CDR2 (germline): MNHEY, SVGEGT. CDR3 DNA sequence: TGTGCCAGTGGGACAGCCAATAATGAAAAACTGTTTTTT. As protein: CASGTANNEKLFF.

The J gene is TRBJ2-3, the V gene TRBV14; no definite D call. The V gene's germline CDR1 is SGHDN and CDR2 FVKESK. V was clipped by 3 bases and J by 0 bases, with 10 bases between them. The CDR3 spans 15 residues. The DNA for the CDR3 is TGTGCCAGCAGCCAGCTTAGACCTAGCACAGATACGCAGTATTTT. It yields the protein CASSQLRPSTDTQYF.

The V call is TRBV6-1, the J call TRBJ1-5; 8 bases map to TRBD1. Unmatched junction bases numbered 6, after V lost 6 bases and J lost 2 bases. The germline V gene has CDR1 MNHNS and CDR2 SASEGT. The CDR3 runs 15 residues. The DNA of the CDR3 is TGTGCCAGCAGGGGAGGACAGGGCCGCAATCAGCCCCAGCATTTT. Encoded protein: CASRGGQGRNQPQHF.

A note on this clonotype: A read error may be the cause here, since a much bigger clone is one base away. The chain recombines TRBV18 with TRBJ2-2; 10 positions agree with TRBD1. The CDR3 consists of 16 residues. Germline CDR1 KGHSH, CDR2 LQKENI. The CDR3 nucleotides read TGTGCCAGCTCACCCCCGGGACAGGGGAACACCGGGGAGCTGTCTTTT. Residues: CASSPPGQGNTGELSF.

This clonotype was seen a few times. The chain recombines TRBV7-9 with TRBJ1-2; 11 bases line up with TRBD1. Per germline, CDR1 SEHNR and CDR2 FQNEAQ (reference sequence). Trimming took 5 bases from V and 8 from J; bases not matched to a gene: 13. The CDR3 runs 16 residues. CDR3 amino acids: CASSPQFGQGAWGYTF. The CDR3 DNA sequence: TGTGCCAGCAGCCCACAATTCGGACAGGGGGCTTGGGGCTACACCTTC. Using reference TRBV7-9 and TRBJ1-2 for the parts outside the CDR3, the full variable domain is DTGVSQNPRHKITKRGQNVTFRCDPISEHNRLYWYRQTLGQGPEFLTYFQNEAQLEKSRLLSDRFSAERPKGSFSTLEIQRTEQGDSAMYLCASSPQFGQGAWGYTFGSGTRLTVV.

This clonotype was recorded at least ten times. The CDR3 DNA follows: TGTGCCAGCAGTTTAGTGACAAGGGAGACCCAGTACTTC. This encodes CASSLVTRETQYF. The chain couples TRBV12-3 or TRBV12-4 to TRBJ2-5; D ambiguous. The CDR3 consists of 13 residues. The V end was cut by 1 base, the J end by 5 bases, with 8 bases between.

This clonotype occurred many times. The conserved phenylalanine or tryptophan normally closing the CDR3 is absent here, so this likely arose from a read error. The DNA is omitted, as the CDR3 cannot be located on it reliably, and the CDR3 follows TCRdb's listing. This sequence joins TRBV7-9 and TRBJ1-1; TRBD1, the D gene given by the table, was not confirmed from the DNA. The CDR3 is 11 amino acids in total, end residues counted. The germline gives CDR1 SEHNR, CDR2 FQNEAQ (reference sequence). CDR3 sequence: CARSEVSGTAL.

The chain joins TRBV20-1 to TRBJ2-7, with 7 nucleotides matching TRBD2. The CDR3 sequence is 15 residues long. Germline-derived CDR1 and CDR2 are DFQATT and SNEGSKA (reference sequence). The V segment lost 6 bases and the J segment 4 bases; nucleotides outside the gene matches: 15. The CDR3 bases are TGCAGTGCCAACCCGACTAGCCCCGGGGGATACGAGCAGTACTTC. It codes for CSANPTSPGGYEQYF.

This clonotype was seen repeatedly, ten times or more. The rearrangement links TRBV5-1 to TRBJ2-7, with 8 positions matching TRBD2. CDR1 SGHRS and CDR2 YFSETQ come from the germline V gene. This CDR3 has 13 residues. With V trimmed by 5 bases and J by 3 bases, 4 bases remained unmatched. CDR3 in DNA: TGCGCCAGCAGGGGACTAGTCGTCTACGAGCAGTACTTC. Its protein product is CASRGLVVYEQYF.

The chain has TRBV7-2 and TRBJ2-7, with 9 bases lining up with TRBD2. Germline V gene data show CDR1 as SGHTA and CDR2 as FQGNSA. V lost 5 bases to trimming and J lost 7 bases; unmatched junction nucleotides: 12. CDR3 length: 15 residues. CDR3: CASSLISGRGGEQYF. The CDR3 DNA is TGTGCCAGCAGCCTAATTAGCGGGAGAGGCGGGGAGCAGTACTTC.

This clonotype has a count of ten or more. The chain is built from TRBV28 and TRBJ2-1; 10 positions agree with TRBD1. Unmatched junction bases numbered 13, after V lost 2 bases and J lost 15 bases. The germline V gene has CDR1 MDHEN and CDR2 SYDVKM. The CDR3 spans 15 residues. Written as DNA, the CDR3 is TGTGCCAGCAGTTTAGGGGGGACAGGGGCGGTCGTAGCGTTCTTC. Encoded protein: CASSLGGTGAVVAFF.

This clonotype occurred many times. The rearrangement links TRBV7-7 to TRBJ2-2; D perhaps matches TRBD1 (5 bases). This CDR3 is 15 amino acids long. Germline CDR1 and CDR2: SSHAT and FNYEAQ (reference sequence). Trimming shortened V by 1 base and J by 3 bases, and 9 bases separated the two germline ends. The CDR3 protein is CASSLEGWDTGELFF. In DNA, the CDR3 is TGTGCCAGCAGCTTAGAGGGGTGGGACACCGGGGAGCTGTTTTTT.

This clonotype was seen only a few times. This rearrangement joins TRBV29-1 to TRBJ2-1, with D uncertain. Germline V CDR1 and CDR2: SQVTM, ANQGSEA. This CDR3 is built from 11 residues. The ends were cut back, 4 bases at V and 5 bases at J, with 6 bases in the middle. CDR3 in amino acids: CSVVGDNEQFF. In nucleotides, the CDR3 is TGCAGCGTTGTAGGAGACAATGAGCAGTTCTTC.

This clonotype was detected ten times or more. CDR3 sequence reads: CASSWDRGPGTEAFF. DNA for the CDR3: TGTGCCAGCAGCTGGGACAGGGGGCCTGGCACTGAAGCTTTCTTT. This chain joins TRBV7-9 and TRBJ1-1, with TRBD1 identical over 12 bases. CDR1 and CDR2 from the germline V gene are SEHNR and FQNEAQ (reference sequence). V was clipped by 4 bases and J by 4 bases; unmatched bases: 4. The CDR3 spans 15 residues.

This clonotype has only a few counts. The chain is built from TRBV2 and TRBJ1-4; D gene uncertain. Germline V gene lookup returns CDR1 SNHLY and CDR2 FYNNEI. This CDR3 is 12 amino acids long. DNA for the CDR3: TGTGCAGGGAGGATGTCTAATGAAAAACTGTTTTTT. This gives the protein CAGRMSNEKLFF.

A few counts support this clonotype. The genes are TRBV13 and TRBJ2-1; 10 bases map to TRBD2. The CDR3 spans 15 residues. The germline V gene encodes CDR1 PRHDT and CDR2 FYEKMQ (reference sequence). V trimming: 4 bases; J trimming: 4 bases; junction bases outside the gene matches: 4. CDR3 loop: CASSSPLAGYNEQFF. The CDR3 nucleotides are TGTGCCAGCAGCTCACCACTAGCGGGATACAATGAGCAGTTCTTC.

This clonotype has a count of ten or more. The rearrangement uses TRBV27 and TRBJ1-6; D gene ambiguous. V was cut by 5 bases and J by 0 bases, with 17 bases left in between. Germline CDR1 MNHEY, CDR2 SMNVEV (reference sequence). The CDR3 is made up of 18 amino acids. The CDR3 DNA reads TGTGCCAGCAGTCAAACCCAGGCACTCAGCTCCTATAATTCACCCCTCCACTTT. Translating gives CASSQTQALSSYNSPLHF.

This clonotype appeared a few times. The V and J genes are TRBV6-5 and TRBJ2-2; D is ambiguous. This CDR3 spans 13 amino acids. Trimming pared 2 bases from V and 3 bases from J, leaving 4 bases between. In germline, CDR1 is MNHEY, CDR2 SVGAGI. The DNA of the CDR3 is TGTGCCAGCAGTTACGGTTACACCGGGGAGCTGTTTTTT. This sequence encodes CASSYGYTGELFF.

This clonotype showed up many times. The V call is TRBV2, the J call TRBJ2-5; the match to TRBD1 covers 11 bases. V shed 7 bases, J shed 4 bases, and the junction held 14 bases outside the gene matches. The CDR3 spans 17 residues. Germline V gene data show CDR1 as SNHLY and CDR2 as FYNNEI. In DNA, the CDR3 is TGTGCCAGCAAAACCGGGACAGGGGGGATGGTTGGAGAGACCCAGTACTTC. Its translation is CASKTGTGGMVGETQYF.

This clonotype was seen more than once but under ten times. This chain connects TRBV18 to TRBJ2-7; D unclear. Trimming removed 1 base from V and 0 bases from J, with 10 bases in between. Germline CDR1 and CDR2: KGHSH and LQKENI. This CDR3 has 15 amino acids. CDR3 coding DNA: TGTGCCAGCTCACCACGGGAACGGCGCTCCTACGAGCAGTACTTC. The encoded protein is CASSPRERRSYEQYF.